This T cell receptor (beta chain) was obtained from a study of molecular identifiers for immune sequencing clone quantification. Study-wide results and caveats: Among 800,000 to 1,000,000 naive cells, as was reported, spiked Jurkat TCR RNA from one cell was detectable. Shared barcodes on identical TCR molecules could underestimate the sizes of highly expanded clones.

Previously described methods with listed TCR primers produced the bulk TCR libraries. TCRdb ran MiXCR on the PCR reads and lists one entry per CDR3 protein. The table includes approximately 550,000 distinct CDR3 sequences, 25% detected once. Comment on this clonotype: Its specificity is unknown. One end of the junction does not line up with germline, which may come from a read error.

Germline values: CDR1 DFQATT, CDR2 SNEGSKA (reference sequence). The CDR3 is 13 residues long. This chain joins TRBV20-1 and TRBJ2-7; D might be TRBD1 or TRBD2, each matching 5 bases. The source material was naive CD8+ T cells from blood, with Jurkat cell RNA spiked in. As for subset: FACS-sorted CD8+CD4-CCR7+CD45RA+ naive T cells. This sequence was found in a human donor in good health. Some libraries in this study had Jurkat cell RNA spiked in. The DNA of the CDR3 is TGCAGTGCTAGGGGACGGAGCTCCTACGAGCGGTACTTC. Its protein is CSARGRSSYERYF.